This T cell receptor (beta chain) is from a study of blood T cell repertoires in COVID-19. For the study at large: Sites in the United States, Italy and Spain provided acute and convalescent COVID-19 samples.

How the authors handled the data: For nucleated cells, counts were estimated from reference gene primer amplification. Data came from immunoSEQ multiplex PCR; TCRdb stores just in-frame clones and leaves some out. The V and J calls and clone size were taken over from that table, and D and trimming were inferred from the DNA. The sample lists tens of thousands of clones; 88% were seen once. The V gene end was trimmed by 0 bases and the J gene end by 4 bases; junction bases not matched to a gene: 5. The CDR3 extends over 17 amino acids. Germline values: CDR1 LGHNA, CDR2 YNFKEQ. The chain links TRBV4-2 to TRBJ2-2; 10 nucleotides line up with TRBD2. The source material was peripheral blood. The TCR comes from a human donor in a cohort sampled during active COVID-19. The CDR3 coding sequence is TGTGCCAGCAGCCAAGACAGCGGGAGGGCTTTCACCGGGGAGCTGTTTTTT. Translating it yields CASSQDSGRAFTGELFF.